This T cell receptor beta chain was sequenced during a study of tumor-infiltrating lymphocytes in oesophageal squamous cell carcinoma. CDR3 length: 13 amino acids. Germline values: CDR1 KGHSH, CDR2 LQKENI. The V gene lost 4 bases and the J gene lost 0 bases, with 6 bases spanning the gap. MiXCR was run by TCRdb on the PCR reads, yielding one entry per CDR3 protein. The sample includes 15,000 to 20,000 distinct CDR3 sequences, less than 45% of them seen just once. Sequenced: normal esophageal tissue next to the tumor. The V and J genes are TRBV18 and TRBJ2-5, with a weak D call TRBD1 (5 bases). The TCR comes from a male donor with esophageal squamous cell carcinoma. The CDR3: CASSQGNQETQYF. As DNA, the CDR3 is TGTGCCAGCTCACAGGGGAACCAAGAGACCCAGTACTTC. Full variable domain (rest looked up from reference TRBV18 and TRBJ2-5): NAGVMQNPRHLVRRRGQEARLRCSPMKGHSHVYWYRQLPEEGLKFMVYLQKENIIDESGMPKERFSAEFPKEGPSILRIQQVVRGDSAAYFCASSQGNQETQYFGPGTRLLVL.